This entry lists 28 T cell receptor beta chains sequenced from one sample in a study of T cell responses to AZD1222 COVID-19 vaccine (dated by TCRdb to about 2021). Receptor libraries were prepared by the immunoSEQ multiplex PCR assay. Not all clones reach the TCRdb copy of this immuneACCESS table, which keeps in-frame sequences only. Checked studies attribute under half of the gap to unresolved V genes and leave the rest unexplained. The sample table lists 150,000 to 200,000 clones, around nine tenths of them with a count of one. The top ten hold 0.85% to 1.2% of the sample. Reading the label with the study, this specimen's time point is: about 28 days (+/-7) after the second vaccine dose. The sample consisted of peripheral blood, taken 28 days after the second AZD1222 dose. These receptors originate from an adult who received the AZD1222 COVID-19 vaccine.

The rearrangement joins TRBV4-3 to TRBJ1-6; D is undetermined. Germline V gene sequence: CDR1 LGHNA, CDR2 YSLEER. Trimming took off 3 bases at V and 10 bases at J, with 16 bases between the two ends. This CDR3 contains 15 residues. CDR3 in amino acids: CASSQGSRLISPLHF. Written as DNA, the CDR3 is TGCGCCAGCAGCCAGGGATCCCGCCTAATCTCACCCCTCCACTTT.

The CDR3 reads CASSSRTGSAEGYTF. CDR3 coding DNA: TGTGCCAGCAGCTCCCGGACCGGGTCTGCTGAGGGCTACACCTTC. The rearrangement links TRBV7-8 to TRBJ1-2; D is undetermined. V lost 4 bases, J lost 8 bases, and 20 bases lay in between. CDR3 length: 15 residues. Germline assignment: CDR1 SGHVS and CDR2 FQNEAQ.

About this clone itself: This sample includes further DNA sequences coding for the same CDR3. V and J are TRBV9 and TRBJ2-1; TRBD2 matches at 9 bases. J was trimmed by 2 bases and V by 0 bases; bases with no gene match: 0. This CDR3 is built from 15 residues. Germline CDR1 is SGDLS and CDR2 is YYNGEE. CDR3 protein: CASSVGGGAYNEQFF. Here the CDR3 DNA reads TGTGCCAGCAGCGTAGGCGGGGGGGCCTACAATGAGCAGTTCTTC.

This clone appeared once. The J gene is TRBJ1-1, the V gene TRBV11-2; 9 nucleotides agree with TRBD1. CDR1 is SGHAT and CDR2 is FQNNGV in the germline V gene. CDR3 size: 14 residues. The J segment lost 5 bases and the V segment lost 7 bases, leaving 8 bases of the junction unmatched. CDR3 bases: TGTGCCAGCAACACCGGGACAGGGCCGACTGAAGCTTTCTTT. It encodes CASNTGTGPTEAFF.

This chain connects TRBV12-5 to TRBJ1-1; 7 bases line up with TRBD1. The CDR3 is 13 amino acids. J gave up 5 bases and V 2 bases, and 2 bases lay outside the gene matches. Germline V gives CDR1 LGHNT, CDR2 FRNRAP. The CDR3 is CASGLQGGTEAFF. The CDR3 nucleotides are TGTGCTAGTGGTTTGCAGGGGGGAACTGAAGCTTTCTTT.

V gene TRBV20-1 combines with J gene TRBJ1-1, with D unclear. The V gene lost 3 bases and the J gene lost 0 bases, with 17 bases spanning the gap. This CDR3 contains 16 residues. Germline CDR1 reads DFQATT; CDR2 reads SNEGSKA (reference sequence). The CDR3 DNA reads as TGCAGTGCTAGTAGCAGGTGGGTCATGCTGAACACTGAAGCTTTCTTT. Its translation is CSASSRWVMLNTEAFF.

J is TRBJ1-3 and V is TRBV5-1; 8 nucleotides match TRBD1. The CDR3 is 14 residues long. The germline V gene has CDR1 SGHRS and CDR2 YFSETQ. J lost 4 bases, V lost 4 bases, and 4 bases had no gene match. The CDR3 DNA is TGCGCCAGCAGCCCGGGACAGGTCGGAAACACCATATATTTT. Encoded protein: CASSPGQVGNTIYF.

The chain recombines TRBV6-2 or TRBV6-3 with TRBJ2-7, with D unclear. Trimming took 0 bases from V and 3 from J, leaving 6 bases between them. Germline V gene data show CDR1 as MNHEY and CDR2 as SVGEGT. The CDR3 extends over 13 amino acids. CDR3 DNA sequence: TGTGCCAGCAGTTACTCGAAGCACTACGAGCAGTACTTC. It yields the protein CASSYSKHYEQYF.

The chain links TRBV2 to TRBJ2-1; 8 nucleotides agree with TRBD2. There are 13 residues in the CDR3. Per germline, CDR1 SNHLY and CDR2 FYNNEI. V lost 7 bases and J lost 6; bases outside the gene matches: 5. The CDR3 DNA sequence: TGTGCCAGCACGGGTCTAGCGGGCAATGAGCAGTTCTTC. It encodes CASTGLAGNEQFF.

In its sample, this clone was seen a few times. The chain uses TRBV9 and TRBJ2-7; 12 bases align to TRBD1. With 2 bases clipped from V and 3 bases from J, the junction kept 12 bases outside the gene matches. The CDR3 covers 18 residues. The germline V gene has CDR1 SGDLS and CDR2 YYNGEE. CDR3 bases: TGTGCCAGCAGCGTCGGTCCTCCGGGACAGGGGGCTTTCTACGAGCAGTACTTC. It encodes CASSVGPPGQGAFYEQYF.

The rearrangement links TRBV7-8 to TRBJ1-5; D gene unclear. Germline V CDR1 and CDR2: SGHVS, FQNEAQ. The CDR3 loop spans 15 amino acids. Trimming shortened V by 5 bases and J by 6 bases, and 17 bases separated the two germline ends. CDR3 sequence reads: CASSHSAEWGQPQHF. The CDR3 DNA follows: TGTGCCAGCAGCCACTCGGCAGAATGGGGTCAGCCCCAGCATTTT.

This chain joins TRBV7-2 and TRBJ2-6, with D uncertain. The CDR3 spans 15 residues. Trimming left V 5 bases short and J 0 bases short, with 8 bases between. Per germline, CDR1 SGHTA and CDR2 FQGNSA. The CDR3 sequence is CASSPFDSGANVLTF. For the CDR3, the DNA is TGTGCCAGCAGCCCTTTTGACTCTGGGGCCAACGTCCTGACTTTC.

This clone has a single count. The genes are TRBV19 and TRBJ1-4; possible D gene TRBD1, 5 bases. Germline lookup yields CDR1 LNHDA and CDR2 SQIVND (reference sequence). This CDR3 contains 15 residues. The ends were cut back, 3 bases at V and 5 bases at J, with 13 bases in the middle. The CDR3 DNA follows: TGTGCCAGTAGTATGGGAGGGGCCGGCAATGAAAAACTGTTTTTT. It codes for CASSMGGAGNEKLFF.

The chain's CDR3 is CASGPGTLYNEQFF. CDR3 DNA: TGTGCCAGTGGGCCCGGGACGCTTTACAATGAGCAGTTCTTC. The V and J genes are TRBV6-6 and TRBJ2-1; perhaps D is TRBD1 or TRBD2 (5 bases each). Germline V gene sequence: CDR1 MNHNY, CDR2 SVGAGI (reference sequence). The CDR3 is 14 amino acids. Trimming removed 9 bases at V and 4 bases at J, with 16 bases between.

The chain carries TRBV10-1 and TRBJ2-1; D is unresolved. This CDR3 is 16 amino acids long. V lost 8 bases and J 1 base, leaving 18 bases between the germline ends. Germline assignment: CDR1 WNHNN and CDR2 SYGVQD (reference sequence). CDR3 DNA: TGCGCCAGCCCCCAGTGGGTAGCCGCTTCCTACAATGAGCAGTTCTTC. Translated: CASPQWVAASYNEQFF.

The chain uses TRBV27 and TRBJ2-1, with D possibly matching TRBD2 (5 bases). CDR3 length equals 13 residues. Trimming took 5 bases from V and 10 from J, leaving 15 bases between them. CDR1 and CDR2 from the germline V gene are MNHEY and SMNVEV (reference sequence). This CDR3 is CASSPYPAVEQFF. The CDR3 region has the DNA TGTGCCAGCAGTCCCTACCCAGCGGTGGAGCAGTTCTTC.

The CDR3 region has the DNA TGCGCCAGCAGCCACGGGGGGAGGGGAACCGGAAACACCATATATTTT. Protein product: CASSHGGRGTGNTIYF. The chain joins TRBV4-3 to TRBJ1-3; D is perhaps TRBD1 (5 bases). CDR1 and CDR2 from the germline V gene are LGHNA and YSLEER. The CDR3 is made up of 16 amino acids. The V end lost 3 bases, the J end lost 4 bases, and 16 bases lay between the germline ends.

The V call is TRBV27, the J call TRBJ2-3; 10 nucleotides agree with TRBD1. This CDR3 region has 16 residues. The ends lost 10 bases at V and 5 bases at J; junction bases unmatched: 15. Germline CDR1 and CDR2: MNHEY and SMNVEV (reference sequence). As DNA, the CDR3 is TGTGCCACCACACCCGCCGTGGACAGGGGGTTAGATACGCAGTATTTT. Its translation is CATTPAVDRGLDTQYF.

The chain links TRBV6-1 to TRBJ1-4; no clear D gene. Trimming took off 1 base at V and 10 bases at J, with 4 bases between the two ends. The germline V gene encodes CDR1 MNHNS and CDR2 SASEGT. The CDR3 runs to 11 residues. CDR3: CASSEEGKLFF. The CDR3 DNA reads TGTGCCAGCAGTGAAGAAGGAAAACTGTTTTTT.

This clone was recorded only once. The gene calls are TRBV6-5 and TRBJ2-3; a weak D match, TRBD2 (6 bases). The V and J ends lost 11 bases and 2 bases respectively, with 11 bases between them. The length of the CDR3 is 12 residues. The germline V gene encodes CDR1 MNHEY and CDR2 SVGAGI. The chain's CDR3 is CAGGTFTDTQYF. The CDR3 DNA reads TGTGCCGGCGGGACTTTCACAGATACGCAGTATTTT.

The V and J genes are TRBV2 and TRBJ1-1; TRBD1 aligns across 10 bases. Per germline, CDR1 SNHLY and CDR2 FYNNEI. J was trimmed by 5 bases and V by 8 bases; bases with no gene match: 5. CDR3 length: 13 residues. The CDR3 DNA follows: TGTGCCAGCTCGGGACAGGGGTATACTGAAGCTTTCTTT. Its translation: CASSGQGYTEAFF.

This clone was seen once. An end of the junction differs from the germline gene, which may be a read error. The identical CDR3 is also encoded by other nucleotide sequences in the sample. V gene TRBV6-1 combines with J gene TRBJ2-1; a possible D gene is TRBD1 (5 bases). CDR3 length equals 13 residues. CDR1 and CDR2 from the germline V gene are MNHNS and SASEGT. This CDR3 reads CASSENSRQGLFF. The CDR3 region has the DNA TGTGCTAGCAGTGAAAATTCGAGGCAGGGATTGTTCTTC.

Remarks on this clone: The junction differs from germline at one of its ends, possibly a read error. The chain carries TRBV12-3 or TRBV12-4 and TRBJ2-5; TRBD2 is a possible D gene (6 bases). The CDR3 has 10 residues. The CDR3 loop reads CASKGYGGDF. The DNA for the CDR3 is TGTGCCAGCAAGGGATACGGGGGTGACTTC.

The V gene is TRBV2, the J gene TRBJ1-5, with 7 bases fitting TRBD1. The CDR3 extends over 16 amino acids. CDR1 is SNHLY and CDR2 is FYNNEI in the germline V gene. Trimming took 6 bases from V and 4 from J; bases not matched to a gene: 12. The CDR3 coding sequence is TGTGCCAGCAGAGAAACCGGGACAGTCGTTAATCAGCCCCAGCATTTT. Encoded protein: CASRETGTVVNQPQHF.

V and J are TRBV7-9 and TRBJ1-2, with D unclear. The germline V gene encodes CDR1 SEHNR and CDR2 FQNEAQ (reference sequence). This CDR3 comprises 13 residues. The ends were cut back, 5 bases at V and 1 base at J, with 8 bases in the middle. This CDR3 reads CASSPLNNYGYTF. DNA of the CDR3: TGTGCCAGCAGCCCTCTTAATAACTATGGCTACACCTTC.

The chain employs TRBV7-2 and TRBJ2-1; D gene ambiguous. Germline V lookup: CDR1 SGHTA, CDR2 FQGNSA. This CDR3 is built from 14 residues. Trimming took off 6 bases at V and 0 bases at J, with 9 bases between the two ends. For the CDR3, the DNA is TGTGCCAGCAGGGGCCCGAGCTCCTACAATGAGCAGTTCTTC. It encodes CASRGPSSYNEQFF.

V usage is TRBV13 and J usage is TRBJ1-6, with 7 bases fitting TRBD1. Germline V gene lookup returns CDR1 PRHDT and CDR2 FYEKMQ (reference sequence). This CDR3 spans 12 amino acids. V was pared by 5 bases and J by 14 bases, with 6 bases of the junction left unmatched. The CDR3 is CASSPRQGALHF. The CDR3 DNA follows: TGTGCCAGCAGCCCCCGACAGGGAGCCCTCCACTTT.

The genes are TRBV25-1 and TRBJ2-7; 9 bases are shared with TRBD1. Trimming cost V 6 bases and J 6 bases; bases outside gene matches: 0. Germline values: CDR1 MGHDK, CDR2 SYGVNS. The CDR3 contains 11 residues. CDR3 coding DNA: TGTGCCAGCAGACAGGGGGCCGAGCAGTACTTC. Its translation is CASRQGAEQYF.